The clone carrying this T cell receptor (beta chain) was counted many times. Its antigen is unidentified. This sample is drawn from a study of T cells in Graves' hyperthyroidism and ophthalmopathy. Study conclusions and caveats: Most thyroid clonotypes with frequency above 0.001 were detected in blood.

Per germline, CDR1 SGDLS and CDR2 YYNGEE. Trimming took off 2 bases at V and 3 bases at J, with 14 bases between the two ends. There are 15 residues in the CDR3. RNA transcripts were the template for amplifying TCR beta CDR3 regions. Researchers ran a first-round RT-PCR on the TCR CDR3 using the HTBI primer set. MiXCR was run by TCRdb on the multiplex PCR reads, yielding one entry per CDR3 protein. The data show about 840,000 distinct CDR3 sequences, about 38% seen once. Uncontrolled infection, other autoimmune disease, pregnancy or lactation led to exclusion. Thyroid ultrasound, orbital computed tomography, clinical symptoms, and serum thyroxine and TRAb underpinned diagnoses. Extraction of PBMCs used roughly 10 ml of fresh peripheral blood.

The clonotype originates from a man between 18 and 35 years old with Graves' hyperthyroidism. This chain joins TRBV9 and TRBJ1-2; D ambiguous. Sequenced material: blood. The CDR3 sequence is CASSVRGSMDYGYTF. In nucleotides, the CDR3 is TGTGCCAGCAGCGTTAGAGGCTCAATGGACTATGGCTACACCTTC.